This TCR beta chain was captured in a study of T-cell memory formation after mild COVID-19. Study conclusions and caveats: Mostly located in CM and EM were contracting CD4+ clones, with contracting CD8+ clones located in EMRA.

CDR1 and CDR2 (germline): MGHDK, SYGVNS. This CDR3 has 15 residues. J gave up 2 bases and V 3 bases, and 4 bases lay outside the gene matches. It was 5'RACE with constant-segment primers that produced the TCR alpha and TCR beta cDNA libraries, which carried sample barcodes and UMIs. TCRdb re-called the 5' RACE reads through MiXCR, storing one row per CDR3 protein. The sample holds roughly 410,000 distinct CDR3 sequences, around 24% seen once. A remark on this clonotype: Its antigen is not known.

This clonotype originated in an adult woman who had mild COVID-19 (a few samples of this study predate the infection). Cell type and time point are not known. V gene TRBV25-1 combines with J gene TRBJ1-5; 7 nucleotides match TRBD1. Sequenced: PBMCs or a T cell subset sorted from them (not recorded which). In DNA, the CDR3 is TGTGCCAGCAGTGAGACAGGGATAGGCAATCAGCCCCAGCATTTT. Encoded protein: CASSETGIGNQPQHF.